Shown below are 32 T cell receptor beta chains from a single sample sequenced in a study of shared clonotypes between healthy human individuals. Sequencing used immunoSEQ multiplex PCR; TCRdb keeps in-frame clones, though not all of them. The sample records about 2.4 million clones, around 90% being singletons. The sequencing input was naive CD4+ T cells sorted from blood. The subset: CD45RA+ positively selected. All receptors come from a man in his late teens or twenties in good health.

This clone was counted a few times. The rearrangement links TRBV6-4 to TRBJ1-1; D may be TRBD1 (5 bases). Germline V gene data show CDR1 as MRHNA and CDR2 as SNTAGT. The CDR3 has 13 amino acids. Deletions cut 6 bases from V and 3 bases from J, with 11 bases between. The DNA of the CDR3 is TGTGCCAGCAGAGGGACCGGCGACACTGAAGCTTTCTTT. Amino acid sequence: CASRGTGDTEAFF.

The chain uses TRBV10-1 and TRBJ2-1, with 11 bases that match TRBD2. Per the germline V gene, CDR1 is WNHNN and CDR2 is SYGVQD (reference sequence). V lost 0 bases to trimming and J lost 5 bases; unmatched junction nucleotides: 6. The length of the CDR3 is 17 residues. The DNA for the CDR3 is TGCGCCAGCAGTGAGTCGAGGGGACTAGCGGCAAACAATGAGCAGTTCTTC. Residues: CASSESRGLAANNEQFF.

The CDR3 sequence: CASSFDRPNTGELFF. The CDR3 DNA follows: TGTGCCAGCAGCTTCGACCGGCCGAACACCGGGGAGCTGTTTTTT. This chain connects TRBV7-6 to TRBJ2-2; D is unresolved. Deletions cut 3 bases from V and 0 bases from J, with 8 bases between. There are 15 residues in the CDR3. CDR1 and CDR2 (germline): SGHVS, FNYEAQ.

V and J are TRBV7-9 and TRBJ2-5; the D gene could be TRBD1 or TRBD2 (6 bases each). V lost 0 bases to trimming and J lost 5 bases, with 13 bases between them. Germline CDR1 and CDR2: SEHNR and FQNEAQ (reference sequence). There are 15 residues in the CDR3. This CDR3 reads CASSLAWGAWETQYF. The DNA of the CDR3 is TGTGCCAGCAGCTTAGCGTGGGGGGCTTGGGAGACCCAGTACTTC.

This chain joins TRBV30 and TRBJ2-7; no clear D. Trimming cost V 4 bases and J 6 bases, with 13 bases left between them. The germline gives CDR1 GTSNPN, CDR2 SVGIG (reference sequence). The CDR3 sequence is 12 residues long. CDR3 in amino acids: CAWNEYALEQYF. CDR3 nucleotide sequence: TGTGCCTGGAATGAGTACGCCCTCGAGCAGTACTTC.

The rearrangement joins TRBV29-1 to TRBJ2-5, with TRBD2 matching 9 bases. Germline V gene sequence: CDR1 SQVTM, CDR2 ANQGSEA. V lost 7 bases to trimming and J lost 0 bases; unmatched junction nucleotides: 6. The CDR3 is 14 residues long. Here the CDR3 reads CSGASGTYQETQYF. CDR3 bases: TGCAGCGGAGCTAGCGGGACCTACCAAGAGACCCAGTACTTC. The complete variable domain, with remaining parts taken from reference TRBV29-1 and TRBJ2-5, reads SAVISQKPSRDICQRGTSLTIQCQVDSQVTMMFWYRQQPGQSLTLIATANQGSEATYESGFVIDKFPISRPNLTFSTLTVSNMSPEDSSIYLCSGASGTYQETQYFGPGTRLLVL.

This clone was seen a single time. The chain joins TRBV18 to TRBJ2-7; D is unresolved. This CDR3 is 13 amino acids long. CDR1 KGHSH and CDR2 LQKENI come from the germline V gene. V was cut by 2 bases and J by 1 base, with 6 bases left in between. Here the CDR3 DNA reads TGTGCCAGCTCACCAACGCGGTCCTACGAGCAGTACTTC. Residues: CASSPTRSYEQYF.

This rearrangement joins TRBV6-6 to TRBJ1-1; D gene unclear. CDR1 and CDR2 (germline): MNHNY, SVGAGI (reference sequence). Trimming took 5 bases from V and 5 from J, leaving 12 bases between them. CDR3 size: 13 residues. In DNA, the CDR3 is TGTGCCAGCAGTACGACGGTAGTAACTGAAGCTTTCTTT. Translating it yields CASSTTVVTEAFF.

V is TRBV10-3 and J is TRBJ2-5; D not certain. Germline lookup yields CDR1 ENHRY and CDR2 SYGVKD. The CDR3 extends over 14 amino acids. The V gene lost 6 bases and the J gene lost 2 bases, with 13 bases spanning the gap. This CDR3 is CAIRGGRDQETQYF. CDR3 nucleotide sequence: TGTGCCATCAGGGGCGGACGCGATCAAGAGACCCAGTACTTC.

The V gene is TRBV7-2, the J gene TRBJ2-3, with D possibly being TRBD2 (6 bases). V was cut by 3 bases and J by 1 base, with 11 bases left in between. Germline CDR1 is SGHTA and CDR2 is FQGNSA. This CDR3 is built from 15 residues. The CDR3 nucleotides are TGTGCCAGCAGCTTGGCGGGATCCCGCACAGATACGCAGTATTTT. It is translated as CASSLAGSRTDTQYF.

The V and J genes are TRBV10-3 and TRBJ2-5; 8 bases are a match to TRBD2. The J call may be incorrect, as the DNA end agrees better with TRBJ2-7. In germline, CDR1 is ENHRY, CDR2 SYGVKD. This CDR3 region has 14 residues. Here the CDR3 reads CAIRPGGIDYEQYF. In DNA, the CDR3 is TGTGCCATCAGGCCGGGGGGGATCGACTACGAGCAGTACTTC.

The J gene is TRBJ2-3, the V gene TRBV7-2, with unresolved D. The CDR3 spans 13 residues. V gave up 3 bases and J gave up 5 bases, with 9 bases separating them. Germline V lookup: CDR1 SGHTA, CDR2 FQGNSA. Written as DNA, the CDR3 is TGTGCCAGCAGCTTCCCCAAGGGAGATACGCAGTATTTT. It translates to CASSFPKGDTQYF.

About this clone itself: The same CDR3 also results from other DNA sequences found in this sample. CDR3 loop: CASSLGTHNEQFF. CDR3 bases: TGCGCCAGCTCCTTGGGGACCCACAATGAGCAGTTCTTC. V and J are TRBV5-1 and TRBJ2-1, with D perhaps TRBD1 or TRBD2 (5 bases each). V dropped 7 bases and J dropped 5 bases, with 13 bases sitting between them. This CDR3 has 13 amino acids. In germline, CDR1 is SGHRS, CDR2 YFSETQ.

J is TRBJ2-3 and V is TRBV6-5; 7 nucleotides line up with TRBD2. Trimming cost V 6 bases and J 4 bases; bases outside gene matches: 7. Germline CDR1 and CDR2: MNHEY and SVGAGI. This CDR3 comprises 14 residues. For the CDR3, the DNA is TGTGCCAGCAGCCCCGTGGCGGGGGCAGATACGCAGTATTTT. Translated, it gives CASSPVAGADTQYF.

The chain couples TRBV5-5 to TRBJ1-2, with TRBD1 matching over 7 bases. Germline CDR1 SGHKS, CDR2 YYEKEE (reference sequence). This CDR3 contains 17 residues. V trimming: 3 bases; J trimming: 2 bases; junction bases outside the gene matches: 13. CDR3 amino acids: CASSSSRQGGLNYGYTF. The CDR3 coding sequence is TGTGCCAGCAGCTCCTCCCGACAGGGAGGACTAAACTATGGCTACACCTTC.

The chain joins TRBV5-6 to TRBJ2-1, with D tentatively TRBD1 or TRBD2 (6 bases each). The CDR3 totals 15 residues. The V gene's germline CDR1 is SGHDT and CDR2 YYEEEE. Deletions cut 0 bases from V and 5 bases from J, with 12 bases between. This chain's CDR3 is CASSLVGGRNNEQFF. CDR3 DNA: TGTGCCAGCAGCTTGGTGGGGGGCAGGAACAATGAGCAGTTCTTC.

The rearrangement joins TRBV5-1 to TRBJ1-4; TRBD1 agrees at 7 bases. V shed 2 bases, J shed 8 bases, and the junction held 9 bases outside the gene matches. The CDR3 contains 15 residues. From germline, CDR1 is SGHRS and CDR2 YFSETQ. The CDR3, as DNA: TGCGCCAGCAGCTTAAGGGGGCGGAGAGAGGAAAAACTGTTTTTT. The encoded protein is CASSLRGRREEKLFF.

This chain joins TRBV5-1 and TRBJ2-1, with D unresolved. V was shortened by 1 base and J by 5 bases, with 7 bases between the two germline ends. CDR1 and CDR2 from the germline V gene are SGHRS and YFSETQ. The CDR3 length is 13 residues. In nucleotides, the CDR3 is TGCGCCAGCAGCTTGACGGCCAACAATGAGCAGTTCTTC. It codes for CASSLTANNEQFF.

This sequence joins TRBV15 and TRBJ2-6, with D hard to call. The CDR3 has 15 amino acids. Germline V CDR1 and CDR2: LNHNV, YYDKDF (reference sequence). The V end was cut by 0 bases, the J end by 4 bases, with 7 bases between. CDR3 nucleotide sequence: TGTGCCACCAGCAGAGACCCCGGAGGGGCCAACGTCCTGACTTTC. It translates to CATSRDPGGANVLTF.

This clone was seen a handful of times. In the same sample, other DNA sequences code for this CDR3. The V call is TRBV30, the J call TRBJ1-1, with TRBD1 identical over 9 bases. Germline V gene lookup returns CDR1 GTSNPN and CDR2 SVGIG (reference sequence). J was trimmed by 2 bases and V by 5 bases; bases with no gene match: 3. The CDR3 is 13 amino acids. CDR3 protein: CAWGQGINTEAFF. CDR3 DNA: TGTGCCTGGGGACAGGGGATCAACACTGAAGCTTTCTTT.

The chain is built from TRBV28 and TRBJ1-2; D not certain. Germline V lookup: CDR1 MDHEN, CDR2 SYDVKM. The CDR3 extends over 14 amino acids. Trimming cost V 3 bases and J 1 base, with 9 bases left between them. This chain's CDR3 is CASSLERHNYGYTF. CDR3 coding DNA: TGTGCCAGCAGTTTGGAGAGACATAACTATGGCTACACCTTC.

The chain combines TRBV9 with TRBJ2-2; D unclear. The germline V gene encodes CDR1 SGDLS and CDR2 YYNGEE. The CDR3 length is 16 residues. Trimming pared 3 bases from V and 0 bases from J, leaving 12 bases between. CDR3: CASSATAMTNTGELFF. For the CDR3, the DNA is TGTGCCAGCAGCGCAACAGCAATGACGAACACCGGGGAGCTGTTTTTT.

The chain has TRBV9 and TRBJ2-1, with 11 bases lining up with TRBD1. Germline V gives CDR1 SGDLS, CDR2 YYNGEE. With 0 bases clipped from V and 0 bases from J, the junction kept 8 bases outside the gene matches. This CDR3 comprises 19 residues. The CDR3 coding sequence is TGTGCCAGCAGCGTAGTAGGGACAGGGGGTTTCCCCTCCTACAATGAGCAGTTCTTC. It translates to CASSVVGTGGFPSYNEQFF. The full variable domain, with the rest looked up from reference TRBV9 and TRBJ2-1, is DSGVTQTPKHLITATGQRVTLRCSPRSGDLSVYWYQQSLDQGLQFLIQYYNGEERAKGNILERFSAQQFPDLHSELNLSSLELGDSALYFCASSVVGTGGFPSYNEQFFGPGTRLTVL.

This clone was seen once. The rearrangement links TRBV30 to TRBJ2-3; D is unclear. V dropped 2 bases and J dropped 2 bases, with 5 bases sitting between them. The CDR3 extends over 12 amino acids. Germline V CDR1 and CDR2: GTSNPN, SVGIG (reference sequence). CDR3 coding DNA: TGTGCCTGGAGTTTGAACACAGATACGCAGTATTTT. Its translation: CAWSLNTDTQYF.

V and J are TRBV5-1 and TRBJ2-2, with 7 bases fitting TRBD1. J lost 1 base, V lost 9 bases, and 6 bases had no gene match. CDR3 length: 14 amino acids. Germline lookup yields CDR1 SGHRS and CDR2 YFSETQ. The CDR3 region has the DNA TGCGCCACCCAGGGGGTCGGGAACACCGGGGAGCTGTTTTTT. This codes for CATQGVGNTGELFF. Based on the CDR3 plus reference TRBV5-1 and TRBJ2-2, the full variable domain is KAGVTQTPRYLIKTRGQQVTLSCSPISGHRSVSWYQQTPGQGLQFLFEYFSETQRNKGNFPGRFSGRQFSNSRSEMNVSTLELGDSALYLCATQGVGNTGELFFGEGSRLTVL.

The chain combines TRBV7-2 with TRBJ1-2; the D gene is possibly TRBD1 (6 bases). The CDR3 has 16 residues. Germline V gene sequence: CDR1 SGHTA, CDR2 FQGNSA. Trimming cost V 5 bases and J 5 bases, with 21 bases left between them. The CDR3 reads CASSPTGSGLGYGYTF. DNA of the CDR3: TGTGCCAGCAGCCCGACAGGCTCAGGCTTAGGGTATGGCTACACCTTC.

This clone occurred once. The genes are TRBV2 and TRBJ1-2, with 7 positions matching TRBD1. The germline CDR1 and CDR2 sequences are SNHLY and FYNNEI. The CDR3 extends over 17 amino acids. V gave up 6 bases and J gave up 2 bases; unmatched junction bases: 15. CDR3 in amino acids: CASRTGGQVIQNYGYTF. The CDR3 DNA follows: TGTGCCAGCAGGACCGGTGGACAGGTCATTCAGAACTATGGCTACACCTTC.

Regarding this clone: This CDR3 is also generated by other DNA sequences in the sample. The rearrangement joins TRBV27 to TRBJ2-2; D unclear. CDR1 is MNHEY and CDR2 is SMNVEV in the germline V gene (reference sequence). This CDR3 comprises 16 residues. Trimming removed 1 base from V and 0 bases from J, with 9 bases in between. The CDR3 nucleotides read TGTGCCAGCAGTTTATTAGCCAGGACGAACACCGGGGAGCTGTTTTTT. Its translation is CASSLLARTNTGELFF.

The chain joins TRBV7-2 to TRBJ2-1, with D perhaps matching TRBD1 (6 bases). There are 13 residues in the CDR3. Trimming took off 6 bases at V and 8 bases at J, with 14 bases between the two ends. Germline values: CDR1 SGHTA, CDR2 FQGNSA. CDR3 nucleotides: TGTGCCAGCAGTCTTGACAGGTGGGATGAGCAGTTCTTC. It codes for CASSLDRWDEQFF.

This clone was observed a few times. Additional DNA sequences in this sample encode the identical CDR3. CDR3 nucleotides: TGTGCCAGCAGTGCCTACGAGCAGTACTTC. Amino acids: CASSAYEQYF. The genes are TRBV2 and TRBJ2-7, with D unclear. Trimming took off 4 bases at V and 2 bases at J, with 0 bases between the two ends. Germline-derived CDR1 and CDR2 are SNHLY and FYNNEI. The CDR3 covers 10 residues.

CDR3 in DNA: TGTGCCAGCAGCCAGATTAGCGGGAGGGCCGTGTTGGTAGAGACCCAGTACTTC. Residues: CASSQISGRAVLVETQYF. The rearrangement links TRBV7-9 to TRBJ2-5; 11 bases agree with TRBD2. The V segment lost 5 bases and the J segment 4 bases; nucleotides outside the gene matches: 15. CDR3 length equals 18 residues. Germline loops: CDR1 SEHNR, CDR2 FQNEAQ (reference sequence).

V and J are TRBV5-8 and TRBJ2-5; TRBD1 is a possible D gene (6 bases). The germline V gene encodes CDR1 SGHTS and CDR2 YDEGEE. V lost 6 bases, J lost 2 bases, and 17 bases lay in between. The CDR3 extends over 15 amino acids. Written as DNA, the CDR3 is TGTGCCAGCACCCAGATGACAGGTGCGCAAGAGACCCAGTACTTC. Residues: CASTQMTGAQETQYF.